One and the same sample provided the 3 T cell receptor beta chains below, sequenced in a study of T cells in Graves' hyperthyroidism and ophthalmopathy. Amplification of TCR beta CDR3 regions used RNA as the template. TCR CDR3 regions were first amplified by RT-PCR with HTBI primers. TCRdb re-derived calls from the multiplex PCR reads in MiXCR, one entry per CDR3 protein. The sample comprises roughly 98,000 distinct CDR3 sequences, 35% to 45% of which are singletons, and around 9.6% rests with the top ten. Sequenced material: peripheral blood or thyroid tissue (not recorded which). These receptors were collected from a woman aged 30 to 39 with Graves' hyperthyroidism.

Of note for this clonotype: A single base separates this from a much larger clone, so it may be a read error. The chain joins TRBV5-6 to TRBJ1-4, with 11 nucleotides matching TRBD1. CDR1 and CDR2 (germline): SGHDT, YYEEEE. V dropped 4 bases and J dropped 12; count of bases not matched to a gene: 20. CDR3 size: 18 residues. The DNA of the CDR3 is TGTGCCAGCAGCGGGTGGACAGGGGGCATTTATCGGAACGAAGAACTGTTTTTT. As protein: CASSGWTGGIYRNEELFF.

Concerning this clonotype: At one of its ends the junction is not consistent with the germline gene, which may arise from a read error. The chain is built from TRBV7-9 and TRBJ2-6, with 8 bases fitting TRBD1. The CDR3 has 13 residues. Germline CDR1 and CDR2: SEHNR and FQNEAQ (reference sequence). The CDR3 DNA reads TGTGCCAGCAGCTCGACAGGGGCCAACGTCCCGACTTTC. Its protein product is CASSSTGANVPTF.

This clonotype was found many times. This chain uses TRBV4-1 with TRBJ1-5; weak D call: TRBD1 (6 bases). With 4 bases removed from V and 3 bases from J, the gap between germline ends came to 10 bases. The CDR3 runs to 14 residues. The germline V gene encodes CDR1 MGHRA and CDR2 YSYEKL. The DNA for the CDR3 is TGCGCCAGCAGCCTAGGACAGTACAATCAGCCCCAGCATTTT. It encodes CASSLGQYNQPQHF.